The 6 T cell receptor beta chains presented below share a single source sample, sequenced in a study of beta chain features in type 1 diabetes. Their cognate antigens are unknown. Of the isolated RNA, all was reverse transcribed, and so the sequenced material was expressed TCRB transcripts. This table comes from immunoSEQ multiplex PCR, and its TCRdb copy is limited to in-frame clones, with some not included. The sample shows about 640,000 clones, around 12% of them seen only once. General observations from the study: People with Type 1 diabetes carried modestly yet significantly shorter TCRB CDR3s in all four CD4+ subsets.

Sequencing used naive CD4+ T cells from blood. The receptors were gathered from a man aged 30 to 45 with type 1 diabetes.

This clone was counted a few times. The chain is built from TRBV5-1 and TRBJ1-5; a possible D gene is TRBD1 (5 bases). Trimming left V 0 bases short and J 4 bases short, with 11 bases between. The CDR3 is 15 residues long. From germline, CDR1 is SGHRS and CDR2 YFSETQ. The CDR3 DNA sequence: TGCGCCAGCAGCTTGGTGGCGGGACGAAATCAGCCCCAGCATTTT. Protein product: CASSLVAGRNQPQHF.

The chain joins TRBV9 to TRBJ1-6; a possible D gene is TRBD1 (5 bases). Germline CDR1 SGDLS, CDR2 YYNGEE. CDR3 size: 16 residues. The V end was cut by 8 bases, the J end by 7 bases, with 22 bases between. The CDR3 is CASSSGGVWENSPLHF. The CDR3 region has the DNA TGTGCCAGTTCAAGTGGGGGAGTCTGGGAAAATTCACCCCTCCACTTT.

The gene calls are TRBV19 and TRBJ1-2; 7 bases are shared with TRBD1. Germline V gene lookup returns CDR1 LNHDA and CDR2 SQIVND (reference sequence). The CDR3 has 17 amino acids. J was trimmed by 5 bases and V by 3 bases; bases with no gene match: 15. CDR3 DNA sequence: TGTGCCAGTAGTATCCCCCGAGGACAGGCGGAGACATATGGCTACACCTTC. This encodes CASSIPRGQAETYGYTF.

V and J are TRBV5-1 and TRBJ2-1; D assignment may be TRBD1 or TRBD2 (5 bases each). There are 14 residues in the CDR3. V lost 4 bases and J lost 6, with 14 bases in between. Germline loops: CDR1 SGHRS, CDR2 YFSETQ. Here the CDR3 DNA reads TGCGCCAGCAGCGCCGGGACCACTTCCAATGAGCAGTTCTTC. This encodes CASSAGTTSNEQFF.

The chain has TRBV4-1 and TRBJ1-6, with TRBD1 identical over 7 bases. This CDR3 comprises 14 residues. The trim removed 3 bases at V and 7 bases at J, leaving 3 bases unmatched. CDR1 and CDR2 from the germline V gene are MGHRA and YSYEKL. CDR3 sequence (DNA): TGCGCCAGCAGCCACCAGGGACAGAATTCACCCCTCCACTTT. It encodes CASSHQGQNSPLHF.

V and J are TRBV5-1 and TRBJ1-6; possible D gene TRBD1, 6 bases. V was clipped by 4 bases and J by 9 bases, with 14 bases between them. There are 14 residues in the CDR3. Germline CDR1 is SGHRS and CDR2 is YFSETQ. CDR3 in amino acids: CASSLRDKGSPLHF. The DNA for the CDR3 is TGCGCCAGCAGCCTCCGGGACAAAGGTTCACCCCTCCACTTT.